This T cell receptor beta chain stems from a study of blood T cell repertoires in COVID-19. Study-level information: COVID-19 samples collected from the United States, Italy and Spain covered acute and convalescent phases. PBMCs, B-cell-depleted T cells, or T cells were the source of the cDNA or gDNA that made up the material.

The CDR3 extends over 13 amino acids. The V end lost 9 bases, the J end lost 3 bases, and 14 bases lay between the germline ends. From germline, CDR1 is KGHSH and CDR2 LQKENI. TCRdb keeps only in-frame clones here, not all; method: immunoSEQ multiplex PCR. The data show about 120,000 clones, about 74% seen once. The rearrangement uses TRBV18 and TRBJ1-1; D unresolved. Sequencing was performed on peripheral blood. This TCR was recovered from a man aged 65 to 79 with acute or convalescent COVID-19. The CDR3 is CASSEGRYTEAFF. The CDR3 DNA sequence: TGTGCCAGTTCGGAAGGGAGGTACACTGAAGCTTTCTTT.